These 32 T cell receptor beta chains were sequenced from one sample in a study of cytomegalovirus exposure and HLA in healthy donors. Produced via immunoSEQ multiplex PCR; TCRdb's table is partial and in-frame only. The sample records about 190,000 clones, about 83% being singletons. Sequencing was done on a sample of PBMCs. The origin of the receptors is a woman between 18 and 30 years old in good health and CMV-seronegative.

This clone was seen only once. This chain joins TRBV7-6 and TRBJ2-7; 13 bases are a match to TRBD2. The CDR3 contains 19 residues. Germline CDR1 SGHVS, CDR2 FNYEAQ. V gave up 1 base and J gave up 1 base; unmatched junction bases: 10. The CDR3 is CASSLDPTGTSGKSYEQYF. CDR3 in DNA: TGTGCCAGCAGCTTAGACCCGACAGGGACTAGCGGGAAATCCTACGAGCAGTACTTC.

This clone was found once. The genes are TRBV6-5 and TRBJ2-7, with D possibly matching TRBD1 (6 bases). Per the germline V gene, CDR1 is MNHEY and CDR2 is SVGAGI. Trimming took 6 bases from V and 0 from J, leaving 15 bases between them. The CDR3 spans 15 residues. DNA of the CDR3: TGTGCCAGCAGGAGAAACAGACAGGACTCCTACGAGCAGTACTTC. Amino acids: CASRRNRQDSYEQYF.

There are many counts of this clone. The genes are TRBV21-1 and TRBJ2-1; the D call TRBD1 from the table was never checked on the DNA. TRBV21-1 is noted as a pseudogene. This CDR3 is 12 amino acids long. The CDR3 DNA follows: TGTGCCAGCAGCAGGACATACAATGAGCAGTTCTTC. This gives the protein CASSRTYNEQFF.

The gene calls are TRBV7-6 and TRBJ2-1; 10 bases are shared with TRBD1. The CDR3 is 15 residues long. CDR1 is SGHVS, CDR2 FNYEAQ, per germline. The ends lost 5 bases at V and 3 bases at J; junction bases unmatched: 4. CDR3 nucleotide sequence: TGTGCCAGCAGCCCAAGGACAGGGGGCTACAATGAGCAGTTCTTC. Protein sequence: CASSPRTGGYNEQFF. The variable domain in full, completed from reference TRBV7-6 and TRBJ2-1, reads GAGVSQSPRYKVTKRGQDVALRCDPISGHVSLYWYRQALGQGPEFLTYFNYEAQQDKSGLPNDRFSAERPEGSISTLTIQRTEQRDSAMYRCASSPRTGGYNEQFFGPGTRLTVL.

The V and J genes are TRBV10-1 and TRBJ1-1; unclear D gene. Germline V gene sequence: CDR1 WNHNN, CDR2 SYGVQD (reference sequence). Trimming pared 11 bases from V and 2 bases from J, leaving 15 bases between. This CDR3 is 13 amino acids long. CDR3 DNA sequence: TGCGCCGTCTCCTCCGGTTCTAACACTGAAGCTTTCTTT. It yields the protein CAVSSGSNTEAFF.

In DNA form, the CDR3 reads TGTGCCAGCAGCCAAGGGACAGGGAGAGAGACCCAGTACTTC. Translating it yields CASSQGTGRETQYF. This sequence joins TRBV4-2 and TRBJ2-5, with 8 bases that match TRBD1. The V segment lost 1 base and the J segment 4 bases; nucleotides outside the gene matches: 2. Germline CDR1 reads LGHNA; CDR2 reads YNFKEQ. This CDR3 spans 14 amino acids.

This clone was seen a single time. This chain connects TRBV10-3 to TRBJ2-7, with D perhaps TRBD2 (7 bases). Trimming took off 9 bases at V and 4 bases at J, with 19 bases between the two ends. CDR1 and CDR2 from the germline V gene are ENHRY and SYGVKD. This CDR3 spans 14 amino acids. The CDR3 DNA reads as TGTGCCATGGGAGGGGGGGCTTTGACGTACGAGCAGTACTTC. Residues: CAMGGGALTYEQYF.

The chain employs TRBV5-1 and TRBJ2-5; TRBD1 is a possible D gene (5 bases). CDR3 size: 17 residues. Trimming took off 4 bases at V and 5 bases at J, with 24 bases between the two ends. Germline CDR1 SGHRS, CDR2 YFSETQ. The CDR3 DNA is TGCGCCAGCAGCACCAGACAGTCGCCCTCTCGCATGGAGACCCAGTACTTC. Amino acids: CASSTRQSPSRMETQYF.

CDR3 sequence: CASSISVPGLAAGEQFF. In DNA form, the CDR3 reads TGTGCCAGTAGTATATCGGTACCGGGACTAGCGGCTGGGGAGCAGTTCTTC. V gene TRBV19 combines with J gene TRBJ2-1; the match to TRBD2 covers 11 bases. Germline V gives CDR1 LNHDA, CDR2 SQIVND (reference sequence). CDR3 length: 17 amino acids. Trimming removed 2 bases from V and 10 bases from J; junction bases left unmatched: 13. Filled out from reference TRBV19 and TRBJ2-1, the complete variable domain reads DGGITQSPKYLFRKEGQNVTLSCEQNLNHDAMYWYRQDPGQGLRLIYYSQIVNDFQKGDIAEGYSVSREKKESFPLTVTSAQKNPTAFYLCASSISVPGLAAGEQFFGPGTRLTVL.

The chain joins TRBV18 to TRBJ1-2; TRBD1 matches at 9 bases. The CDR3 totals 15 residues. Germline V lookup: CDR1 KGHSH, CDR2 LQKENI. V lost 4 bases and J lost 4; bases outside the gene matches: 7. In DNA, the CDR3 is TGTGCCAGCTCACGACAGGGGGATAGGGGCTATGGCTACACCTTC. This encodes CASSRQGDRGYGYTF.

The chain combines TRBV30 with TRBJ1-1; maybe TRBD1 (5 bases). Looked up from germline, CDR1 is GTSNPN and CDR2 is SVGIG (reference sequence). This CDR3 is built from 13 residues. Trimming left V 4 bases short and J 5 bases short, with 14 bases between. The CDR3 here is CAWINTGGTEAFF. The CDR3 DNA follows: TGTGCCTGGATCAACACGGGGGGAACTGAAGCTTTCTTT.

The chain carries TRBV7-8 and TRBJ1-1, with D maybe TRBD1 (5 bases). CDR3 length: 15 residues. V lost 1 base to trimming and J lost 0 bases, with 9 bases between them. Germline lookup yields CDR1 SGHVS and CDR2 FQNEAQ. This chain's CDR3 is CASSLVGRVNTEAFF. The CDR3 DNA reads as TGTGCCAGCAGCTTAGTGGGCAGGGTGAACACTGAAGCTTTCTTT.

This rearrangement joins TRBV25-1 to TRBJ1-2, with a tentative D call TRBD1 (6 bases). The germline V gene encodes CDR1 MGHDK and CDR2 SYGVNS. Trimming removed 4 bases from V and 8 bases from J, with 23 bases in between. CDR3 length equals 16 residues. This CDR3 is CASSGLPLTGRVGYTF. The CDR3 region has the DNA TGTGCCAGCAGTGGCCTACCCCTCACAGGGAGAGTCGGCTACACCTTC.

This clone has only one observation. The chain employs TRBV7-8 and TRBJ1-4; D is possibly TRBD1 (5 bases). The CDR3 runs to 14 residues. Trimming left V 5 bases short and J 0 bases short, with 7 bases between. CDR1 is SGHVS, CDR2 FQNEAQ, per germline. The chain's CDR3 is CASSPTATNEKLFF. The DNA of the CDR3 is TGTGCCAGCAGCCCGACAGCAACTAATGAAAAACTGTTTTTT.

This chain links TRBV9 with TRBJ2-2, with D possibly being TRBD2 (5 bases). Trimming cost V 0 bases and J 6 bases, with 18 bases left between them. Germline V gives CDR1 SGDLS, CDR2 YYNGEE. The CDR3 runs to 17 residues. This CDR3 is CASSVGTSQPQPGELFF. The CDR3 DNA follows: TGTGCCAGCAGCGTAGGGACTTCCCAACCTCAGCCCGGGGAGCTGTTTTTT.

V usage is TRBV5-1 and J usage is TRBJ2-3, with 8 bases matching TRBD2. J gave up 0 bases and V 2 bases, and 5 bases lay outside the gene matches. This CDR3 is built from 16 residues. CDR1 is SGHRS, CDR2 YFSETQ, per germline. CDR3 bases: TGCGCCAGCAGCTTAACAACTAGCGGCAGCACAGATACGCAGTATTTT. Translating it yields CASSLTTSGSTDTQYF.

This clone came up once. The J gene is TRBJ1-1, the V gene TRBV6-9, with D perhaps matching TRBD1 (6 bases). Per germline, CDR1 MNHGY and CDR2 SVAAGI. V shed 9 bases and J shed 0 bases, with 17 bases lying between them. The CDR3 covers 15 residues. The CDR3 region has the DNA TGTGCCAGAGTCCCAGGGGAGGGGATGAACACTGAAGCTTTCTTT. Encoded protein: CARVPGEGMNTEAFF.

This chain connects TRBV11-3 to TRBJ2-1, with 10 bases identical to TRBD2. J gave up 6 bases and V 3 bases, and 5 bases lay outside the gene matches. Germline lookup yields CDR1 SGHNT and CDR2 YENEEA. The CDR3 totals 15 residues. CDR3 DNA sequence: TGTGCCAGCAGCTTTACTAGCGGGGTCGGCAATGAGCAGTTCTTC. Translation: CASSFTSGVGNEQFF.

The CDR3 DNA is TGTGCCACCAGACAGGGCCAAGCTTTCTTT. Its translation: CATRQGQAFF. The chain carries TRBV19 and TRBJ1-1; 7 nucleotides match TRBD1. Germline-derived CDR1 and CDR2 are LNHDA and SQIVND (reference sequence). V lost 10 bases, J lost 9 bases, and 5 bases stayed unmatched. This CDR3 contains 10 residues.

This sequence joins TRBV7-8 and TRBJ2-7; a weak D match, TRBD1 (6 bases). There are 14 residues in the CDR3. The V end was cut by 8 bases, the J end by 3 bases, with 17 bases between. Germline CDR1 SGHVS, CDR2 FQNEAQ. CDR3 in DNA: TGTGCCAGCCGAGACAGGCGTCGAATCTACGAGCAGTACTTC. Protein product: CASRDRRRIYEQYF.

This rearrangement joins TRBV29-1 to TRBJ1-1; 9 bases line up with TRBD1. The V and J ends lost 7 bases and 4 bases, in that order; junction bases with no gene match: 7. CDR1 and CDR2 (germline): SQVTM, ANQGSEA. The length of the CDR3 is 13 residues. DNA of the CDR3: TGCAGCGACCACAGGGGGCTGGGCACTGAAGCTTTCTTT. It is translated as CSDHRGLGTEAFF.

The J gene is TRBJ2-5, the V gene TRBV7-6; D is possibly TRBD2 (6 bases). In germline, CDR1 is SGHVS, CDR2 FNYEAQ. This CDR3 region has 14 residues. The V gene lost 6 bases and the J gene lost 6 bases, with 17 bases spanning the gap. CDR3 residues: CASSTDPGVKTQYF. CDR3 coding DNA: TGTGCCAGCAGTACGGACCCGGGGGTCAAGACCCAGTACTTC.

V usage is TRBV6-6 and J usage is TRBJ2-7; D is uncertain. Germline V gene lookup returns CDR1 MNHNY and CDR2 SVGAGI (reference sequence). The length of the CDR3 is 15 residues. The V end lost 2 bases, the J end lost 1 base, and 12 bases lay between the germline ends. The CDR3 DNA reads TGTGCCAGCAGTTACAGCCGCACCGTTTCCTACGAGCAGTACTTC. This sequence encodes CASSYSRTVSYEQYF.

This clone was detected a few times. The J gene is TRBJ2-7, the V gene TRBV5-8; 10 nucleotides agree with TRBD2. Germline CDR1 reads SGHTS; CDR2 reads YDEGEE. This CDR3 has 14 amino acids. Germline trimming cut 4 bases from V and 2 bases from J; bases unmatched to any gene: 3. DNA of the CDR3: TGTGCCAGCAGCGGCGGGACTAGCGCCTACGAGCAGTACTTC. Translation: CASSGGTSAYEQYF.

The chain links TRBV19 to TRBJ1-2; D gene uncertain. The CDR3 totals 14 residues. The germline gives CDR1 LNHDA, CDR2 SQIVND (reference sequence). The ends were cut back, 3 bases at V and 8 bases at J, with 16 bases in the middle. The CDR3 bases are TGTGCCAGTAGTATTTTGAGACCCGGCGGGGGCTACACCTTC. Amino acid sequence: CASSILRPGGGYTF.

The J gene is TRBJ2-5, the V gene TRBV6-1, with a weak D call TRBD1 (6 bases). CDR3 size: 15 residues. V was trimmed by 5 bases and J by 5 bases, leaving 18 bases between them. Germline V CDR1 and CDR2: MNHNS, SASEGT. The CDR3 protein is CASSPRGTAGETQYF. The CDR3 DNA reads TGTGCCAGCAGTCCCAGGGGAACGGCCGGGGAGACCCAGTACTTC.

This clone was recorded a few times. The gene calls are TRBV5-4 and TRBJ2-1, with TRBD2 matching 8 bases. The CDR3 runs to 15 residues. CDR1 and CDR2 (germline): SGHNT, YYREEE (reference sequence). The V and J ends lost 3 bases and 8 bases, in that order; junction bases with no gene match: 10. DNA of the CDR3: TGTGCCAGCAGCTGGAGAGCGGGAGACTCCCATGAGCAGTTCTTC. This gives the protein CASSWRAGDSHEQFF. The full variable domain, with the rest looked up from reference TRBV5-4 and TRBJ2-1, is ETGVTQSPTHLIKTRGQQVTLRCSSQSGHNTVSWYQQALGQGPQFIFQYYREEENGRGNFPPRFSGLQFPNYSSELNVNALELDDSALYLCASSWRAGDSHEQFFGPGTRLTVL.

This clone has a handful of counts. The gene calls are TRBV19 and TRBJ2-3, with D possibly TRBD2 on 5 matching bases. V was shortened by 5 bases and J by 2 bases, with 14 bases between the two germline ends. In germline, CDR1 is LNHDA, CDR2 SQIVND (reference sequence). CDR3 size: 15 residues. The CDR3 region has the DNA TGTGCCAGTAGTGCGGGCGACGGTTACACAGATACGCAGTATTTT. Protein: CASSAGDGYTDTQYF. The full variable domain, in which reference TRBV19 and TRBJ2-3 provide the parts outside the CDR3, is DGGITQSPKYLFRKEGQNVTLSCEQNLNHDAMYWYRQDPGQGLRLIYYSQIVNDFQKGDIAEGYSVSREKKESFPLTVTSAQKNPTAFYLCASSAGDGYTDTQYFGPGTRLTVL.

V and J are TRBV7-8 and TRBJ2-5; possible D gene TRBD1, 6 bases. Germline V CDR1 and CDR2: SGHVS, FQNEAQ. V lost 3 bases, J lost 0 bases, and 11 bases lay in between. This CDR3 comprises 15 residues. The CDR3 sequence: CASSLAGEYQETQYF. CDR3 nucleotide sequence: TGTGCCAGCAGCTTGGCAGGGGAGTACCAAGAGACCCAGTACTTC.

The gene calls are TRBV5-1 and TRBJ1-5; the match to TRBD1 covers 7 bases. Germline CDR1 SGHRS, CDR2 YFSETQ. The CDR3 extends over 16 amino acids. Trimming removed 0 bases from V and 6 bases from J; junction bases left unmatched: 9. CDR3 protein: CASSLDGNRGGQPQHF. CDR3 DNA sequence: TGCGCCAGCAGCTTGGATGGGAACAGGGGAGGTCAGCCCCAGCATTTT.

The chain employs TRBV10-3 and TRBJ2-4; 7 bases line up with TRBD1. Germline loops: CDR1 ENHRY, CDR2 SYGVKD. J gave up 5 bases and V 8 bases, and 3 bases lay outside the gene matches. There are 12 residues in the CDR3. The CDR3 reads CAIGGQENIQYF. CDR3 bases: TGTGCCATCGGAGGACAGGAAAACATTCAGTACTTC.

CDR3 bases: TGTGCCAGCAGCGCCCGAAAACCGGGACAGGGGATGGGGGAGCTGTTTTTT. Translation: CASSARKPGQGMGELFF. The chain recombines TRBV7-7 with TRBJ2-2; 10 nucleotides match TRBD1. The CDR3 runs 17 residues. Germline CDR1 is SSHAT and CDR2 is FNYEAQ (reference sequence). The ends lost 5 bases at V and 8 bases at J; junction bases unmatched: 14.